The 11 T cell receptor beta chains below were found in one sample sequenced in a study of tumor-infiltrating lymphocytes in primary liver carcinoma (dated by TCRdb to the late 2010s). Total RNA and DNA were co-extracted from about 19-30 mg of bulk tissue with the AllPrep DNA/RNA mini kit, without cell sorting. Instrument used: Illumina HiSeq 2500. TCRbeta-specific cDNA was reverse-transcribed from around 0.45 ug total RNA using a constant-region primer and ProtoScript II reverse transcriptase. Construction of the TCRbeta libraries relied on three nested rounds of multiplex PCR, following a slightly modified ARM-PCR procedure. The first two PCR rounds used multiplex TRBV1-TRBV30 forward primers with a Cbeta reverse primer, each for around 10 cycles. TCRdb's own reprocessing of the public reads used fastp at Q25 and MiXCR and kept productive beta chains. For every CDR3 protein sequence, its rows merge into one entry that carries the most common genes and DNA. This sample comprises 90,000 to 150,000 distinct CDR3 sequences, approximately 71% of them detected only once. Of the sample, roughly 8.1% falls within the top ten clones.

What was sequenced was tumor-adjacent normal liver tissue. The receptors originated from a woman aged 55-70 years with primary liver carcinoma and hepatitis B virus infection.

This clonotype occurred many times. The rearrangement joins TRBV28 to TRBJ1-5; 7 bases are a match to TRBD1. J was trimmed by 7 bases and V by 5 bases; bases with no gene match: 5. CDR3 length: 13 residues. Germline V gene data show CDR1 as MDHEN and CDR2 as SYDVKM. The CDR3 region has the DNA TGTGCCAGCAGTGATCTCAGGGGGCAGCCCCAGCATTTT. Protein sequence: CASSDLRGQPQHF. Together with reference TRBV28 and TRBJ1-5, the CDR3 gives the full variable domain: DVKVTQSSRYLVKRTGEKVFLECVQDMDHENMFWYRQDPGLGLRLIYFSYDVKMKEKGDIPEGYSVSREKKERFSLILESASTNQTSMYLCASSDLRGQPQHFGDGTRLSIL.

In the case of this clonotype: This may stem from a read error, because a much larger clone lies one nucleotide away. The rearrangement links TRBV6-4 to TRBJ2-2, with TRBD1 matching over 11 bases. CDR1 is MRHNA and CDR2 is SNTAGT in the germline V gene. Trimming at V came to 2 bases and at J to 3 bases, leaving 8 bases not matched to a gene. The CDR3 is 18 amino acids. CDR3 in amino acids: CASSDVPRTGGDTGELFF. In DNA form, the CDR3 reads TGTGCCAGCAGTGACGTTCCCAGGACAGGGGGCGACACCGGGGAGCTGTTTTTT.

For this clonotype: Mismatch with germline at one junction end may stem from a read error. The V and J genes are TRBV11-1 and TRBJ2-5; no definite D call. The CDR3 covers 12 residues. Germline assignment: CDR1 SGHAT and CDR2 FQDESV (reference sequence). The CDR3 loop reads CVSNLVQETQYF. For the CDR3, the DNA is TGTGTCAGCAACTTGGTACAAGAGACCCAGTACTTC.

This clonotype was found many times. The chain couples TRBV10-2 to TRBJ1-1, with D unresolved. The CDR3 extends over 15 amino acids. V was clipped by 0 bases and J by 1 base, with 9 bases between them. Germline V gene lookup returns CDR1 WSHSY and CDR2 SAAADI. The CDR3 DNA is TGCGCCAGCAGTGAGTCGTCCCACGGGAACACTGAAGCTTTCTTT. Translating gives CASSESSHGNTEAFF.

This chain connects TRBV12-1 to TRBJ2-2; the table's D call TRBD2 went unverified against the DNA. TRBV12-1 is a known pseudogene. This CDR3 has 16 amino acids. The CDR3 here is CASIAGGHTKTGEQFF. CDR3 sequence (DNA): TGTGCCAGCATCGCGGGGGGGCACACGAAGACCGGGGAGCAGTTTTTT.

In the case of this clonotype: Germline and junction disagree at one end, which may indicate a read error. V and J are TRBV11-2 and TRBJ2-4; TRBD2 matches 9 bases. The germline V gene has CDR1 SGHAT and CDR2 FQNNGV. The CDR3 is 16 amino acids. Here the CDR3 reads CTSSLRREGRNHIQYF. The CDR3 DNA sequence: TGTACCAGCAGCTTACGGCGGGAGGGCCGAAACCACATTCAATACTTC.

Worth noting for this clonotype: A read error may account for a junction end that differs from germline. V is TRBV4-1 and J is TRBJ1-1; tentative D call: TRBD1 (5 bases). The CDR3 covers 17 residues. Germline CDR1 reads MGHRA; CDR2 reads YSYEKL. CDR3 loop: CASSQVERTLKDTEAFF. In DNA form, the CDR3 reads TGCGCCAGCAGCCAAGTTGAGCGTACTTTAAAGGACACTGAAGCCTTCTTT.

Regarding this clonotype: A much larger clone differs from this one at a single base, so this may be a read error. The V and J genes are TRBV7-9 and TRBJ1-5; D gene uncertain. This CDR3 is built from 12 residues. Germline loops: CDR1 SEHNR, CDR2 FQNEAQ (reference sequence). DNA for the CDR3: TGTGCCGGCAGCTTAGATTGGCAGCCCCAGCATTTT. The encoded protein is CAGSLDWQPQHF.

The V gene is TRBV29-1, the J gene TRBJ2-3; possible D gene TRBD2, 7 bases. Germline CDR1 is SQVTM and CDR2 is ANQGSEA. This CDR3 spans 14 amino acids. The CDR3 sequence is CNIGPPGGADTQYF. The CDR3 DNA is TGCAACATTGGCCCCCCGGGGGGCGCAGATACGCAGTATTTT.

In its sample, this clonotype was seen once. Compared with germline, one end of the junction differs, possibly owing to a read error. The chain is built from TRBV29-1 and TRBJ2-5; D gene uncertain. Germline CDR1 is SQVTM and CDR2 is ANQGSEA. The CDR3 covers 13 residues. The CDR3 reads CNVEVVSQETQYF. The CDR3 DNA follows: TGCAACGTTGAAGTCGTATCCCAAGAGACCCAGTACTTC. Full variable domain (remainder filled in from reference TRBV29-1 and TRBJ2-5): SAVISQKPSRDICQRGTSLTIQCQVDSQVTMMFWYRQQPGQSLTLIATANQGSEATYESGFVIDKFPISRPNLTFSTLTVSNMSPEDSSIYLCNVEVVSQETQYFGPGTRLLVL.

This clonotype was seen many times. This chain uses TRBV7-9 with TRBJ2-5; no clear D gene. V was trimmed by 2 bases and J by 2 bases, leaving 9 bases between them. Germline CDR1 and CDR2: SEHNR and FQNEAQ (reference sequence). The CDR3 length is 14 residues. The CDR3 coding sequence is TGTGCCAGCAGCTTACGTGCCCGGCAAGAGACCCAGTACTTC. Residues: CASSLRARQETQYF.